The following is a TCR beta chain sequence with its context. Its cognate antigen is unknown. Data came from immunoSEQ multiplex PCR; TCRdb stores just in-frame clones and leaves some out. The profile shows over 100,000 clones, roughly 95% of them singletons. This sample stems from a study of graft-versus-host responses after intestinal transplantation. Turning to the study itself: Recipients underwent multivisceral, liver-intestinal, or isolated intestinal transplants. Tacrolimus and steroids were given for roughly 3 years to all recipients after anti-thymocyte globulin induction. Overall study findings and caveats: Declines in HvG clones occurring early post-transplant were associated with peak circulating GvH clone levels. Detection of GvH clones occurred in recipient marrow, and some had their first appearance in ileum or blood.

CDR1 LGHNA and CDR2 YSLEER come from the germline V gene. This CDR3 spans 21 amino acids. The V gene end was trimmed by 0 bases and the J gene end by 4 bases; junction bases not matched to a gene: 20. The chain employs TRBV4-3 and TRBJ2-1; TRBD2 aligns across 8 bases. The source was unstimulated CD8+ T cells sorted from spleen or lymph node cells, collected before intestinal transplant. The sequence came from a human donor who received an intestinal transplant. The CDR3 DNA sequence: TGCGCCAGCAGCCAAGATCGCCAGGGCGAAAAAGGCGGGAGGACTTACAATGAGCAGTTCTTC. It encodes CASSQDRQGEKGGRTYNEQFF.